Listed below are T cell receptor beta chains from one sample, sequenced in a study of cytomegalovirus exposure and HLA in healthy donors. Assay: immunoSEQ multiplex PCR; the TCRdb copy retains only in-frame clones and omits some. The sample carries more than 95,000 clones, roughly 80% recorded once. The sequenced sample consisted of PBMCs. These TCRs come from a man aged 25-45 years in good health and CMV-seronegative. CDR3s include the opening cysteine and the closing phenylalanine or tryptophan. Each record gives: J gene, CDR3 length, D gene, V gene, clone size, CDR3 DNA, CDR3 protein. A D gene is named only where the DNA matches it firmly. Expanded clones get a size class; other rows say once, few or many, or leave the size out.

TRBJ2-1,16,TRBD2,TRBV15,.,TGTGCCACCAGCAGAGATCTTTCTAGCGGGGTCAATGAGCAGTTCTTC,CATSRDLSSGVNEQFF
TRBJ2-5,12,.,TRBV7-9,.,TGTGCCAGCAGCTTGCCAGCGGAGACCCAGTACTTC,CASSLPAETQYF
TRBJ2-5,14,.,TRBV5-1,.,TGCGCCAGCAGGCCTGACAGGAGCCAAGAGACCCAGTACTTC,CASRPDRSQETQYF
TRBJ1-2,14,TRBD1,TRBV18,.,TGTGCCAGCTCCCAGGGACAGGGGAACTATGGCTACACCTTC,CASSQGQGNYGYTF
TRBJ2-7,16,.,TRBV7-9,.,TGTGCCAGCAGCTTATTCCGACTTCGCCAATCTAGCGAGCAGTACTTC,CASSLFRLRQSSEQYF
TRBJ2-7,15,TRBD1,TRBV19,.,TGTGCCAGTAGTATCAGTGACAGGGGGTCCTACGAGCAGTACTTC,CASSISDRGSYEQYF
TRBJ2-7,16,TRBD2,TRBV18,.,TGTGCCAGCTCACCACCGGGACTAGCGGGAATCTACGAGCAGTACTTC,CASSPPGLAGIYEQYF
TRBJ1-2,15,.,TRBV5-4,.,TGTGCCAGCAGCTTAAGACTCATAGGGGACTATGGCTACACCTTC,CASSLRLIGDYGYTF
TRBJ2-7,15,TRBD1,TRBV5-1,.,TGCGCCAGCAGCGCGGGACAGGTGAGCTCCTACGAGCAGTACTTC,CASSAGQVSSYEQYF
TRBJ2-3,16,TRBD2,TRBV28,.,TGTGCCAGCAGTACCCGACTAGCGGGAGACGCAGATACGCAGTATTTT,CASSTRLAGDADTQYF
TRBJ2-7,14,TRBD2,TRBV19,.,TGTGCCAGTAGTCGTAGCGGGAGGGCCGGTGAGCAGTACTTC,CASSRSGRAGEQYF
TRBJ1-5,13,.,TRBV28,few,TGTGCCAGCAGGCCCATACTTAATCAGCCCCAGCATTTT,CASRPILNQPQHF
TRBJ1-2,15,.,TRBV29-1,.,TGCAGCGTTGTAGGTTCCACTATTGGATACTATGGCTACACCTTC,CSVVGSTIGYYGYTF
TRBJ2-7,20,.,TRBV15,.,TGTGCCACCAGCAGATCCCGACAGCCTTCCTACCTACTGAGCTCCTACGAGCAGTACTTC,CATSRSRQPSYLLSSYEQYF
TRBJ2-6,16,TRBD1,TRBV10-3,.,TGTGCCATCAGTGAGGCGAGGGGGCTTGGGGCCAACGTCCTGACTTTC,CAISEARGLGANVLTF
TRBJ2-1,14,TRBD1,TRBV5-1,.,TGCGCCAGCAGCCTCGGACAGGGGGTTGGTGAGCAGTTCTTC,CASSLGQGVGEQFF
TRBJ2-2,12,.,TRBV6-1,.,TGTGCCAGCAGCCTGGAGGGCGGGGAGCTGTTTTTT,CASSLEGGELFF
TRBJ2-3,16,.,TRBV4-3,.,TGCGCCAGCAGCCAAAGCGTGGCTAGTGGCACAGATACGCAGTATTTT,CASSQSVASGTDTQYF
TRBJ2-7,11,.,TRBV20-1,.,TGCAGTGCTAGAGGTGGGAGCGAGCAGTACTTC,CSARGGSEQYF
TRBJ2-7,15,.,TRBV30,.,TGTGCCTGGAGTGTATCAGGGGGGCCCACCTACGAGCAGTACTTC,CAWSVSGGPTYEQYF
TRBJ2-5,14,.,TRBV7-2,once,TGTGCCAGCAGAGAGGGGGGGGCTGGGCAGACCCAGTACTTC,CASREGGAGQTQYF
TRBJ2-6,16,.,TRBV2,.,TGTGCCAGCAGTGCCTACGGCGGGCTCGGGGCCAACGTCCTGACTTTC,CASSAYGGLGANVLTF
TRBJ2-1,15,TRBD1,TRBV5-1,.,TGCGCCAGCAGCTCCGCGGGACAGGGAAGTAATGAGCAGTTCTTC,CASSSAGQGSNEQFF
TRBJ1-4,16,.,TRBV28,.,TGTGCCAGCAGCCGCCCGCAGGGGAGAGGAAATGAAAAACTGTTTTTT,CASSRPQGRGNEKLFF
TRBJ2-3,15,TRBD2,TRBV18,.,TGTGCCAGCTCACCACCTAGCGGGAAATTAGATACGCAGTATTTT,CASSPPSGKLDTQYF
TRBJ1-5,17,.,TRBV5-6,.,TGTGCCAGCAGCTCCTTCCTGATGGGGAGGAGCAATCAGCCCCAGCATTTT,CASSSFLMGRSNQPQHF
TRBJ1-2,15,TRBD1,TRBV6-5,.,TGTGCCAGCAGTTACTCGGGCAAGGGGGCGGATGGCTACACCTTC,CASSYSGKGADGYTF
TRBJ2-1,15,.,TRBV7-8,.,TGTGCCAGCAGCTTAGAGACGGGAACCTACAATGAGCAGTTCTTC,CASSLETGTYNEQFF
TRBJ2-2,15,TRBD1,TRBV28,.,TGTGCCAGCAGTTTCCCGGGACAGGGTAACGGGGAGCTGTTTTTT,CASSFPGQGNGELFF
TRBJ1-4,15,.,TRBV9,.,TGTGCCAGCAGCGTAGGATCAGCAACTAATGAAAAACTGTTTTTT,CASSVGSATNEKLFF
TRBJ2-1,15,.,TRBV5-1,.,TGCGCCAGCAGCTTGGAAGGGAGCTCCTACAATGAGCAGTTCTTC,CASSLEGSSYNEQFF
TRBJ1-1,13,.,TRBV10-3,.,TGTGCCAACAGCATCCGCGATGACACTGAAGCTTTCTTT,CANSIRDDTEAFF
TRBJ2-1,17,.,TRBV2,.,TGTGCCAGCAGCAGTGAAAGGTTGGACAGAGATTACAATGAGCAGTTCTTC,CASSSERLDRDYNEQFF
TRBJ2-7,16,TRBD1,TRBV5-1,.,TGCGCCAGCAGCAGAGGACAGGGGGCAATAGTGGACGAGCAGTACTTC,CASSRGQGAIVDEQYF
TRBJ2-7,13,.,TRBV2,.,TGTGCCAGCAGTCATACATCGCCAGACGAGCAGTACTTC,CASSHTSPDEQYF
TRBJ1-2,11,.,TRBV20-1,few,TGCAGTGCTTGGAACAGGGATGGCTACACCTTC,CSAWNRDGYTF
TRBJ1-2,11,.,TRBV19,.,TGTGCCAGTAGTCCTTCCTATGGCTACACCTTC,CASSPSYGYTF
TRBJ1-1,17,TRBD1,TRBV7-8,once,TGTGCCAGCAGCCACCTTTACAGGGGAAGGATGAACACTGAAGCTTTCTTT,CASSHLYRGRMNTEAFF
TRBJ1-1,14,.,TRBV18,.,TGTGCCAGCTCACCACTCTTGGCAGGGGAGCCAGCTTTCTTT,CASSPLLAGEPAFF
TRBJ1-6,14,.,TRBV5-1,.,TGCGCCAGCAGCTTCTCCGACCGGCGGTCACCCCTCCACTTT,CASSFSDRRSPLHF
TRBJ2-7,13,TRBD1,TRBV27,.,TGTGCCAGCAGACAGGGGAGCTCCTACGAGCAGTACTTC,CASRQGSSYEQYF
TRBJ2-5,15,TRBD1,TRBV11-3,.,TGTGCCAGCAGCCCCGGACAGGCCAAGGGGGAGACCCAGTACTTC,CASSPGQAKGETQYF
TRBJ1-3,14,TRBD1,TRBV5-5,.,TGTGCCAGCAGCTTGGGAGGGGGCGAAAACACCATATATTTT,CASSLGGGENTIYF
TRBJ2-3,11,.,TRBV5-4,.,TGCGCCAGCAGCTCTACAGATACGCAGTATTTT,CASSSTDTQYF
TRBJ1-1,14,.,TRBV13,.,TGTGCCAGCAGCGCATGGTTACGCGGCACTGAAGCTTTCTTT,CASSAWLRGTEAFF
TRBJ2-5,15,TRBD2,TRBV5-1,.,TGCGCCAGCAGCTTGGCCGGGGGAGGGCCGGAGACCCAGTACTTC,CASSLAGGGPETQYF
TRBJ1-5,12,.,TRBV5-5,.,TGTGCCAGCAGCCAGGTAGATCAGCCCCAGCATTTT,CASSQVDQPQHF
TRBJ2-1,17,.,TRBV5-1,.,TGCGCCAGCAGCCTTACATCTTCTAGACAGGGAGGTAATGAGCAGTTCTTC,CASSLTSSRQGGNEQFF
TRBJ2-7,12,.,TRBV6-1,.,TGTGCCAGCAGTGAAGACAACTACGAGCAGTACTTC,CASSEDNYEQYF
TRBJ1-1,12,TRBD1,TRBV6-5,.,TGTGCCAGCAGTTACAGGACAGGGCCGTCTTTCTTT,CASSYRTGPSFF
TRBJ1-5,18,TRBD1,TRBV19,few,TGTGCCAGCGGCGCCGGGACAGGGGGTGGGGGTAGCAATCAGCCCCAGCATTTT,CASGAGTGGGGSNQPQHF
TRBJ2-7,15,TRBD1,TRBV7-9,.,TGTGCCAGCAGCTCAGACAGGGGGCTCTATTACGAGCAGTACTTC,CASSSDRGLYYEQYF
TRBJ2-3,15,TRBD2,TRBV30,.,TGTGCCTGGAGTGTTCCAGCGGGAATGGCAGATACGCAGTATTTT,CAWSVPAGMADTQYF
TRBJ2-7,13,.,TRBV28,.,TGTGCCAGCAACGTGAGGCCTATGGGCGAGCAGTACTTC,CASNVRPMGEQYF
TRBJ1-3,16,.,TRBV9,.,TGTGCCAGCAGCCCCGGCGAGGGACAAGGAGGAAACACCATATATTTT,CASSPGEGQGGNTIYF
TRBJ2-2,14,.,TRBV11-3,.,TGTGCCAGCAGCTTAGATACTTACACCGGGGAGCTGTTTTTT,CASSLDTYTGELFF
TRBJ2-5,13,.,TRBV9,.,TGTGCCAGCAGCGTAGGTCTGAGGGAGACCCAGTACTTC,CASSVGLRETQYF
TRBJ1-2,15,.,TRBV11-2,.,TGTGCCAGCATCCCGGGTGGCAGACCTAACTATGGCTACACCTTC,CASIPGGRPNYGYTF
TRBJ1-2,15,.,TRBV30,once,TGTGCCTGGAGTGTTCGCGACAGAGGCCGGTATGGCTACACCTTC,CAWSVRDRGRYGYTF